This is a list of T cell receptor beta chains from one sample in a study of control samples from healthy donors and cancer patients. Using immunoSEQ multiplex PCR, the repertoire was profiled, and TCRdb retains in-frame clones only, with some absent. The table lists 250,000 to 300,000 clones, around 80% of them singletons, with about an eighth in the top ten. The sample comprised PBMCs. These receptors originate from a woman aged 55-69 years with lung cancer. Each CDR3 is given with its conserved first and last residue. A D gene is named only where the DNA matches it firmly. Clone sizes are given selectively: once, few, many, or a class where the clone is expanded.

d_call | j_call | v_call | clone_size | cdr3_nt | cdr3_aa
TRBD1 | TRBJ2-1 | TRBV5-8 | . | TGTGCCAGCAGAGCGACAGGGGGCTTCTACAATGAGCAGTTCTTC | CASRATGGFYNEQFF
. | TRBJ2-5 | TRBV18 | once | TGTGCCAGCTCACCGTACCAAGAGACCCAGTACTTC | CASSPYQETQYF
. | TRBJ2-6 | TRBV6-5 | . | TGTGCCAGCAACCGGCTGAGCTCTGGGGCCAACGTCCTGACTTTC | CASNRLSSGANVLTF
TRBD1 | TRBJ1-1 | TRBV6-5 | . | TGTGCCAGCAGTCCGGGGACAGTGGCCACTGAAGCTTTCTTT | CASSPGTVATEAFF
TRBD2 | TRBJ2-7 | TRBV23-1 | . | TGCGCCAGCAGTCAGTCGAGGCTAGCGGGATACGAGCAGTACTTC | CASSQSRLAGYEQYF
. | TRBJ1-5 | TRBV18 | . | TGTGCCAGCTCATCTGGTAGCAATCAGCCCCAGCATTTT | CASSSGSNQPQHF
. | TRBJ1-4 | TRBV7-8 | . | TGTGCCAGCAGCTGGGAGTTTAATGAAAAACTGTTTTTT | CASSWEFNEKLFF
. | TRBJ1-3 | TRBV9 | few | TGTGCCAGCAGCGTATCCAGGGAGGTTGGAAACACCATATATTTT | CASSVSREVGNTIYF
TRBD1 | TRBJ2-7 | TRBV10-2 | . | TGCGCCAGCAGCACAGGGGGCGGCGAGCAGTACTTC | CASSTGGGEQYF
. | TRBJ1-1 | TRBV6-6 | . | TGTGCCAGCAGCCGACCGACAGGTACCGAAGCTTTCTTT | CASSRPTGTEAFF